This is a list of T cell receptor beta chains from one sample in a study of blood T cell repertoires in COVID-19. Clones were read by immunoSEQ multiplex PCR, and TCRdb kept only the in-frame ones, dropping some. Of 200,000 to 250,000 clones in the sample, roughly nine tenths were seen once. The source material was peripheral blood. These receptor sequences come from a man in his 60s who had recovered from COVID-19. The CDR3 runs from the conserved cysteine through the conserved F or W. Each record gives: V gene, clone size, J gene, D gene, CDR3 protein, CDR3 DNA. A D gene is named only where the DNA matches it firmly. Not all rows give a size; the values are once, few, many and, for expanded clones, a class.

>TRBV2|once|TRBJ2-7|TRBD1
CASRSPGQGRVEQYF
TGTGCCAGCAGAAGCCCGGGACAGGGAAGAGTCGAGCAGTACTTC
>TRBV27|.|TRBJ2-7|TRBD2
CASSSGLAGALEQYF
TGTGCCAGCAGTTCCGGACTAGCGGGAGCTTTAGAGCAGTACTTC
>TRBV19|.|TRBJ1-2|.
CASSIYAANYGYTF
TGTGCCAGTAGTATATACGCGGCTAACTATGGCTACACCTTC
>TRBV11-2|.|TRBJ1-2|.
CASSSNGARARPNYGYTF
TGTGCCAGCAGCTCGAATGGGGCCAGGGCGCGACCTAACTATGGCTACACCTTC
>TRBV28|.|TRBJ1-5|TRBD1
CASSTTGGNQPQHF
TGTGCCAGCAGCACGACAGGGGGCAATCAGCCCCAGCATTTT
>TRBV19|.|TRBJ2-7|TRBD1
CASSKQTGTASYEQYF
TGTGCCAGTAGTAAACAGACCGGGACAGCTTCCTACGAGCAGTACTTC
>TRBV28|once|TRBJ1-3|.
CASSFAGPGNTIYF
TGTGCCAGCAGTTTCGCAGGGCCTGGAAACACCATATATTTT
>TRBV10-3|.|TRBJ2-1|.
CAISESGLVGNEQFF
TGTGCCATCAGTGAGTCGGGCCTCGTCGGCAATGAGCAGTTCTTC
>TRBV21-1|.|TRBJ1-5|.
CASEGGGNNQPQHF
TGTGCCAGCGAAGGGGGGGGGAACAATCAGCCCCAGCATTTT
>TRBV6-5|once|TRBJ2-5|.
CASSYSRNQETQYF
TGTGCCAGCAGTTACAGCAGGAACCAAGAGACCCAGTACTTC
>TRBV19|.|TRBJ2-7|.
CASSIDNSYEQYF
TGTGCCAGTAGTATAGACAACTCCTACGAGCAGTACTTC
>TRBV7-6|.|TRBJ1-5|.
CASSLDRNNQPQHF
TGTGCCAGCAGCTTAGACAGGAACAATCAGCCCCAGCATTTT